This TCR beta chain was obtained from a study of blood T cells in healthy people across ages. About the study: Per every two T cells, about one barcoded beta molecule was captured by template switching.

The CDR3 runs 15 residues. Germline V lookup: CDR1 DFQATT, CDR2 SNEGSKA (reference sequence). V was pared by 5 bases and J by 4 bases, with 13 bases of the junction left unmatched. RNA extraction gave at least 5.5 micrograms of total RNA per sample. Study-wide results and limits: One million T cells yielded diversity estimates that were considered underestimates.

The authors ran a second PCR of about 6 to 11 cycles using a sample-barcoded 5' primer and a J-beta primer mix. TCRdb re-called the 5' RACE reads through MiXCR, storing one row per CDR3 protein. The profile shows 1.5 million to 2 million distinct CDR3 sequences, about two fifths of them singletons. This clonotype was seen only once. What it binds is unknown. V gene TRBV20-1 combines with J gene TRBJ1-2; 7 bases are a match to TRBD1. Input material: blood. The receptor comes from a human donor in good health. DNA for the CDR3: TGCAGTGCTGCCGGGACAGAGATCTATTTCTATGGCTACACCTTC. Its protein product is CSAAGTEIYFYGYTF.